Detailed here is one T cell receptor (beta chain). Its antigen is as yet unknown. This sample is part of a study of blood T cells in healthy people across ages. Study outcomes and limitations: Per million T cells, TCR beta diversity dropped roughly linearly as age increased.

Next came a second PCR, run for 7 to 11 cycles, which used a sample-barcoded 5' primer along with a J-beta primer mix. Each CDR3 protein gets one entry after TCRdb re-called the 5' RACE reads with MiXCR. Among fewer than 2,000,000 distinct CDR3 sequences, 35% to 50% were seen once, and the ten largest hold 23%. Germline loops: CDR1 SGHTA, CDR2 FQGNSA. The CDR3 totals 14 residues. The sequence was obtained from a human donor in good health. The rearrangement links TRBV7-2 to TRBJ2-5; D not certain. The closer fit of TRBJ2-1 to the DNA end suggests the J call may be wrong. The specimen sequenced was blood. This chain's CDR3 is CASSLDPLQETQFF. The CDR3 nucleotides read TGTGCCAGCAGCTTAGATCCCCTGCAAGAGACCCAGTTCTTC.